A selection of T cell receptor beta chains follows, all from one sample in a study of T cell responses to AZD1222 COVID-19 vaccine. Clones were read by immunoSEQ multiplex PCR, and TCRdb kept only the in-frame ones, dropping some. The sample holds 100,000 to 150,000 clones; more than 75% are singletons and the top ten take 8.5% to 12%. Material: peripheral blood, obtained on day 0 of AZD1222 vaccination. Source of these receptors: an adult in good health. The CDR3 runs from the conserved cysteine through the conserved F or W. A D gene is named only where the DNA matches it firmly. Only some rows state a clone size, as once, few, many or a class for expanded clones.

size | J | V | D | DNA | CDR3
. | TRBJ1-2 | TRBV5-1 | . | TGCGCCAGCAGCTTGGGACAGGTCTATGGCTACACCTTC | CASSLGQVYGYTF
. | TRBJ1-2 | TRBV5-8 | . | TGTGCCAGCAGCTTGTCACATGCTAACTATGGCTACACCTTC | CASSLSHANYGYTF
. | TRBJ2-7 | TRBV5-6 | . | TGTGCCAGCAGCTTGGCAGGGGCCGAGCAGTACTTC | CASSLAGAEQYF
. | TRBJ2-1 | TRBV2 | . | TGTGCCAGCAGTGATCCGGGAATGGGCAATGAGCAGTTCTTC | CASSDPGMGNEQFF
. | TRBJ2-3 | TRBV7-2 | TRBD1 | TGTGCCAGCAGCTTAGGTCGACAGGGGGCGGGAGATACGCAGTATTTT | CASSLGRQGAGDTQYF
. | TRBJ2-2 | TRBV21-1 | . | TGTGCCAGCAGCTACCGGGACAGCCTATACATCGCGAACACCGGGGAGCTGTTTTTT | CASSYRDSLYIANTGELFF
. | TRBJ1-5 | TRBV9 | TRBD1 | TGTGCCAGCAGCCCCGGATCAGGGGGAGTTGGCAATCAGCCCCAGCATTTT | CASSPGSGGVGNQPQHF
. | TRBJ2-7 | TRBV5-4 | TRBD2 | TGTGCCAGCAGCTTAGCCGGGACTAGCTCATACGAGCAGTACTTC | CASSLAGTSSYEQYF
. | TRBJ2-1 | TRBV19 | TRBD1 | TGTGCCAGTACCTCCCCAGGGGGGACAGGGTATGGCGAGCAGTTCTTC | CASTSPGGTGYGEQFF
. | TRBJ2-5 | TRBV21-1 | . | TGTGCCAGCAGCACCTCGGACAGGGCTCGTAAGGAGACCCAGTACTTC | CASSTSDRARKETQYF
. | TRBJ1-2 | TRBV5-6 | TRBD1 | TGTGCCAGCAGCGGGACAGGGAATGGCTACACCTTC | CASSGTGNGYTF
once | TRBJ1-5 | TRBV5-1 | . | TGCGCCAGCAGCCCCCGGACGGGTGAGGGTCAGCCCCAGCATTTT | CASSPRTGEGQPQHF
. | TRBJ2-7 | TRBV3-1/TRBV3-2 | . | TGTGCCAGCAGCCAAGGCCTAGGCTACGAGCAGTACTTC | CASSQGLGYEQYF
. | TRBJ1-3 | TRBV30 | . | TGTGCCTGGAGTGTAAGGGGGATTACCTCTGGAAACACCATATATTTT | CAWSVRGITSGNTIYF
. | TRBJ1-2 | TRBV18 | . | TGTGCCAGCTCACCACAAGGAGCCCCCTATGGCTACACCTTC | CASSPQGAPYGYTF
. | TRBJ2-5 | TRBV7-8 | TRBD2 | TGTGCCGGCGGGGGGGTGGGAGAGACCCAGTACTTC | CAGGGVGETQYF